These T cell receptor beta chains were read from a single sample in a study of CD8+ T cells in alopecia areata. Clones were sequenced by immunoSEQ multiplex PCR, and TCRdb holds only the in-frame ones, with some missing. The repertoire holds approximately 180,000 clones, with just under 60% as singletons. The input for sequencing was CD4+ T cells sorted from blood, taken at week 0. These TCRs come from a human donor with alopecia areata. Each CDR3 is given with its conserved first and last residue. A D gene is named only where the DNA matches it firmly. Expanded clones get a size class; other rows say once, few or many, or leave the size out.

J,V,D,size,DNA,CDR3
TRBJ2-3,TRBV4-1,-,-,TGCGCCAGCAGCCAAGACTTGGGGGGCCCAGATACGCAGTATTTT,CASSQDLGGPDTQYF
TRBJ2-5,TRBV10-3,-,-,TGTGCCATCAGTGAGTCAGGGGGCCAAGAGACCCAGTACTTC,CAISESGGQETQYF
TRBJ2-2,TRBV29-1,-,few,TGCAGCGTTGCCGGGAAGGCGAACACCGGGGAGCTGTTTTTT,CSVAGKANTGELFF
TRBJ2-7,TRBV7-9,TRBD1,once,TGTGCCAGCACCATGGGACAGGGGGGTGTCGACGAGCAGTACTTC,CASTMGQGGVDEQYF
TRBJ2-5,TRBV29-1,-,-,TGCAGCGTTGAAAGGCAGAACCCCCAAGAGACCCAGTACTTC,CSVERQNPQETQYF
TRBJ2-3,TRBV7-2,TRBD2,-,TGTGCCAGCAGCTTAGACGTGCGGGGGGCCGGGGGAGATACGCAGTATTTT,CASSLDVRGAGGDTQYF
TRBJ2-7,TRBV13,-,-,TGTGCCAGCAGCGTCCCCCCAGGCTACGAGCAGTACTTC,CASSVPPGYEQYF
TRBJ1-3,TRBV30,TRBD1,few,TGTGCCTGGGGCACAGGGGGCTTCTCTGGAAACACCATATATTTT,CAWGTGGFSGNTIYF
TRBJ1-6,TRBV10-3,TRBD1,few,TGTGCCATCCAGGACAGGGATGAATCACCCCTCCACTTT,CAIQDRDESPLHF
TRBJ1-5,TRBV6-6,-,-,TGTGCCAGCAGCGCTTTTGGGGACGGTTATCAGCCCCAGCATTTT,CASSAFGDGYQPQHF
TRBJ2-5,TRBV15,-,-,TGTGCCACCAGCAGAGATCGTCAAGAGACCCAGTACTTC,CATSRDRQETQYF
TRBJ1-4,TRBV19,-,few,TGTGCCAGTAGTATCTCGCAGTACTACGATGAAAAACTGTTTTTT,CASSISQYYDEKLFF
TRBJ1-2,TRBV14,-,few,TGTGCCAGCAGCCAAGCCAGGATTGATCGCTACACCTTC,CASSQARIDRYTF
TRBJ1-1,TRBV11-2,-,-,TGTGCCAGCAGCTTAGGTACAGGGGAAGCTTTCTTT,CASSLGTGEAFF
TRBJ1-2,TRBV10-3,TRBD1,-,TGTGCCATCAGTGAGTCAGACAGGGGAGACTATGGCTACACCTTC,CAISESDRGDYGYTF
TRBJ1-1,TRBV18,-,few,TGTGCCAGCTCACGATCCGGGACAAGCCCTGAAGCTTTCTTT,CASSRSGTSPEAFF
TRBJ2-5,TRBV15,-,-,TGTGCCACCAGTGTTAGGGGTCTCCAAGAGACCCAGTACTTC,CATSVRGLQETQYF
TRBJ2-2,TRBV10-3,-,few,TGTGCCATCACCCCGATTGGATCCCGGAACACCGGGGAGCTGTTTTTT,CAITPIGSRNTGELFF
TRBJ1-1,TRBV19,-,-,TGTGCCAGTACCAAAAAGGGGGGAATTTATGTGAACACTGAAGCTTTCTTT,CASTKKGGIYVNTEAFF
TRBJ1-5,TRBV6-5,-,-,TGTGCCAGCAGGGACAGCAATCAGCCCCAGCATTTT,CASRDSNQPQHF
TRBJ1-1,TRBV29-1,TRBD1,few,TGCAGCGTTGGTGGGACAGGGCTAGGGAACACTGAAGCTTTCTTT,CSVGGTGLGNTEAFF
TRBJ2-2,TRBV10-3,TRBD1,few,TGTGCCATCACTAAACTCCCGGGACAGAAAGCCGAAGGGGAGCTGTTTTTT,CAITKLPGQKAEGELFF
TRBJ2-7,TRBV6-5,-,-,TGTGCCAGTGCGGGACACCACCTCTCCTACGAGCAGTACTTC,CASAGHHLSYEQYF
TRBJ2-2,TRBV6-5,-,-,TGTGCCAGCAGCAGGAGCACCGGGGAGCTGTTTTTT,CASSRSTGELFF
TRBJ2-1,TRBV6-5,TRBD1,-,TGTGCCAGCAGCTCCGAGGGACAGGCGCTCCATGAGCAGTTCTTC,CASSSEGQALHEQFF
TRBJ1-2,TRBV7-9,-,-,TGTGCCAGCAGCTTAGCCGGGCGGGTTACTGGCTACACCTTC,CASSLAGRVTGYTF
TRBJ2-3,TRBV4-2,-,-,TGTGCCAGCAGCCAGAGGGGTGCAGATACGCAGTATTTT,CASSQRGADTQYF
TRBJ2-5,TRBV4-1,-,-,TGCGCCAGCAGCCAAGAGAGACGGGGGTACCAAGAGACCCAGTACTTC,CASSQERRGYQETQYF
TRBJ2-1,TRBV11-2,-,-,TGTGCCAGCGAACGTAGGAACGGTAATGAGCAGTTCTTC,CASERRNGNEQFF
TRBJ1-6,TRBV18,TRBD1,few,TGTGCCAGCTCACACGACAGGGATAATTCACCCCTCCACTTT,CASSHDRDNSPLHF
TRBJ1-6,TRBV9,TRBD1,-,TGTGCCAGCAGCGTGTCGACAGGGGCAGAGTCACCCCTCCACTTT,CASSVSTGAESPLHF
TRBJ1-1,TRBV20-1,-,few,TGCAGTGGGCAACACACTGAAGCTTTCTTT,CSGQHTEAFF
TRBJ2-4,TRBV29-1,-,-,TGCAGCGTTGAAGACAGGGGCGGTGGGGTTGGCATTCAGTACTTC,CSVEDRGGGVGIQYF
TRBJ2-5,TRBV5-1,-,-,TGCGCCAGCAGCCCCGGGACACTCCAAGAGACCCAGTACTTC,CASSPGTLQETQYF
TRBJ2-3,TRBV15,-,once,TGTGCCACCAGCAGAGATTTTCAGGATCCAGATACGCAGTATTTT,CATSRDFQDPDTQYF
TRBJ2-7,TRBV5-1,-,few,TGCGCCAGCAGCTACTCGACAGCCCGGGGCGAGCAGTACTTC,CASSYSTARGEQYF
TRBJ1-6,TRBV4-2,-,few,TGTGCCAGCAGCCAAGTCCCATGGAGGGATGTATATAATTCACCCCTCCACTTT,CASSQVPWRDVYNSPLHF
TRBJ1-1,TRBV4-2,-,-,TGTGCCAGCAGCCCGGACCGGGACACATCTAACACTGAAGCTTTCTTT,CASSPDRDTSNTEAFF
TRBJ2-1,TRBV11-2,-,-,TGTGCCAGCAGCTTAGTAGGGGTACAGGAGCAGTTCTTC,CASSLVGVQEQFF
TRBJ1-5,TRBV5-8,TRBD1,few,TGTGCCAGCAGCTCAACTTCGCAGGGGGCTTGGCAAAATCAGCCCCAGCATTTT,CASSSTSQGAWQNQPQHF
TRBJ2-5,TRBV4-1,TRBD2,-,TGCGCCAGCAGCCAAGTTTGGCGGGGGGCCCAAGAGACCCAGTACTTC,CASSQVWRGAQETQYF
TRBJ2-3,TRBV19,TRBD1,few,TGTGCCAGTAGTAATCCGACAGGGGGAGATGCAGATACGCAGTATTTT,CASSNPTGGDADTQYF
TRBJ2-3,TRBV11-1,-,-,TGTGCCAGCAGCTCGCTGACGGATGGTGGAGATACGCAGTATTTT,CASSSLTDGGDTQYF
TRBJ1-1,TRBV30,-,-,TGTGCCTGGAGCATGGGTTCGGCGAACACTGAAGCTTTCTTT,CAWSMGSANTEAFF